This T cell receptor (beta chain) was profiled in a study of PD-L1 blockade in urothelial cancer. Turning to the study itself: Blood drawn 3 weeks (second dose) and 6 weeks after treatment start was analyzed. Findings and limits, study-wide: Tumor-associated clones in blood expanded more at 3 weeks in durable-benefit patients.

Germline CDR1 is SGHRS and CDR2 is YFSETQ. The trim removed 2 bases at V and 8 bases at J, leaving 15 bases unmatched. The CDR3 is 17 amino acids. This clone was found a few times. Antigen specificity is unknown. Noted time point: pretreatment peripheral blood. Profiled with immunoSEQ multiplex PCR; TCRdb holds only in-frame clones, not every one. The sample carries more than 45,000 clones, around 80% recorded once. This clonotype originated in a man aged 70 or older with urothelial cancer. The sample consisted of PBMCs, taken around atezolizumab (anti-PD-L1) treatment. This sequence joins TRBV5-1 and TRBJ2-1, with TRBD2 matching 8 bases. The CDR3: CASSFLAGGGRSDEQFF. DNA for the CDR3: TGCGCCAGCAGCTTTCTAGCTGGGGGCGGGAGGAGCGATGAGCAGTTCTTC.